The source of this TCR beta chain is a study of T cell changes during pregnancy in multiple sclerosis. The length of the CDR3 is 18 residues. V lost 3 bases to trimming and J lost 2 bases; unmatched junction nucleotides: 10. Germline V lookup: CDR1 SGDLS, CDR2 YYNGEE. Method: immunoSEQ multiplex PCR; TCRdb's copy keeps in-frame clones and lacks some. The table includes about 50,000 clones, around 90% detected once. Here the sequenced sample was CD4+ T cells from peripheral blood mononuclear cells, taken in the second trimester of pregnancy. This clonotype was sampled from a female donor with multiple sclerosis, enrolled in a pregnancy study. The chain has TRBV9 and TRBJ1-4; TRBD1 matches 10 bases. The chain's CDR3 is CASSAHPGDRGTNEKLFF. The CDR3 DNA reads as TGTGCCAGCAGCGCCCACCCCGGGGACAGGGGTACTAATGAAAAACTGTTTTTT.